This record looks at one T cell receptor (beta chain) sequence and its context. There is no known antigen for this receptor. Base-call qualities are not available, and no considerably larger clone is one nucleotide away. The data originate from a study of T cells in pancreatic ductal adenocarcinoma (TCRdb year 2017). Regarding the complete study: The work assessed suppressive cells as well as CD8+ T cells infiltrating resected pancreatic ductal adenocarcinoma, measuring their numbers, locations, and properties, in order to shed light on the adaptive T-cell response that occurs naturally. General findings and caveats noted by the study authors: Because tumors are enriched in CD45RO+ effector T cells rather than naive T cells, which biases toward lower diversity, comparisons of clonality between tumor and blood may be biased. Since most pancreatic cancer patients present with inoperable disease, the resected cohort was skewed toward the minority of patients who had early-stage disease. No significant difference in T-cell clonality was found between tumor and blood, with mean clonality of approximately 0.12 in tumors and 0.072 in blood. Blood samples had more total productive templates and 7 to 9-fold more unique clonotypes than tumor samples.

The germline V gene yields KGHSH for CDR1 and LQKENI for CDR2. Trimming removed 3 bases from V and 7 bases from J; the gene matches leave 7 bases unexplained. The CDR3 has 15 amino acids, counting the end cysteine and phenylalanine. Only the CDR3 DNA is retained, 45 bases long and in frame from the first base. The immunoSEQ hsTCRB kit was used to amplify TCR beta CDR3 regions from genomic DNA. An Illumina HiSeq system was used for high-throughput TRB CDR3 sequencing. Per the original workflow: Sequencing reads were analyzed with the immunoSEQ software, and nonproductive sequences with premature stops or frame-shifts were excluded. To calculate repertoire clonality, Shannon entropy was normalized by log2 of the number of unique productive sequences, and that value was subtracted from one. TCRdb mirrors the immuneACCESS table, restricted to in-frame sequences. Some clones are absent from its copies; in checked studies, under half trace to an unresolved V gene, and the reason for the others is unknown. That table furnishes V, J and clone size, whereas the DNA furnished D and trimming. Present in this sample are under 20,000 clones, 88% of which were seen just once. Approximately 1% of the sample belongs to the ten largest clones.

The selected pancreatic ductal adenocarcinoma patients had received surgery without neoadjuvant therapy. After peripheral blood was drawn into heparin tubes, PBMCs were separated on a histopaque density gradient and then cryopreserved in approximately 10% DMSO. Using the DNeasy Blood and Tissue Kit with Proteinase K and RNase treatment, genomic DNA was extracted from roughly seven PBMC and about ten flash-frozen tumor specimens. This TCR was recovered from a human donor with pancreatic ductal adenocarcinoma. The sequenced material came from PBMCs. The rearrangement combines TRBV18 with TRBJ2-7; 12 central bases correspond to TRBD2. The CDR3 sequence is CASSPPSGGDREQYF. The sequenced DNA: TGTGCCAGCTCACCCCCTAGCGGGGGGGATAGGGAGCAGTACTTC. The full variable domain, with segments outside the CDR3 supplied by the reference TRBV18 and TRBJ2-7 proteins, appears as NAGVMQNPRHLVRRRGQEARLRCSPMKGHSHVYWYRQLPEEGLKFMVYLQKENIIDESGMPKERFSAEFPKEGPSILRIQQVVRGDSAAYFCASSPPSGGDREQYFGPGTRLTVT.